These 29 T cell receptor beta chains came from one sample sequenced in a study of T cell responses to AZD1222 COVID-19 vaccine. Sequencing used immunoSEQ multiplex PCR; TCRdb keeps in-frame clones, though not all of them. The repertoire holds over 150,000 clones, roughly 92% seen once, with about 10% in the top ten. The sequencing used peripheral blood, collected on day 0 of AZD1222 vaccination. The receptors were sampled from an adult in good health.

The chain couples TRBV6-2 or TRBV6-3 to TRBJ2-3; 15 bases match TRBD2. Trimming removed 5 bases from V and 3 bases from J; junction bases left unmatched: 9. The CDR3 spans 18 residues. Germline V gene sequence: CDR1 MNHEY, CDR2 SVGEGT. The CDR3 loop reads CASSQSGLAGGPTDTQYF. CDR3 DNA sequence: TGTGCCAGCAGTCAAAGCGGACTAGCGGGGGGGCCAACAGATACGCAGTATTTT.

This chain uses TRBV3-1 (or the pseudogene TRBV3-2) with TRBJ2-2, with D unclear. CDR3 length: 12 residues. Germline loops: CDR1 LGHDT, CDR2 YNNKEL (reference sequence). Between the trimmed V and J ends, which lost 4 bases and 8 bases, there was a span of 8 bases. The CDR3 reads CASSPALGELFF. In DNA form, the CDR3 reads TGTGCCAGCAGCCCTGCTTTAGGGGAGCTGTTTTTT.

The V gene is TRBV4-2, the J gene TRBJ2-7, with 9 nucleotides matching TRBD2. The junction had 8 bases not matched to a gene; V was cut back by 0 bases and J by 5 bases. Germline CDR1 and CDR2: LGHNA and YNFKEQ. The length of the CDR3 is 16 residues. The DNA for the CDR3 is TGTGCCAGCAGCCAAGATAGGAGCGGGAGGTTAGACGAGCAGTACTTC. It encodes CASSQDRSGRLDEQYF.

In DNA form, the CDR3 reads TGCAGTGCTGGGCAGAACTATGGCTACACCTTC. As protein: CSAGQNYGYTF. The chain links TRBV20-1 to TRBJ1-2; D is undetermined. The V gene's germline CDR1 is DFQATT and CDR2 SNEGSKA (reference sequence). The CDR3 runs to 11 residues. Trimming took 5 bases from V and 2 from J, leaving 6 bases between them.

This clone was seen a single time. The chain carries TRBV7-9 and TRBJ2-2, with 7 bases matching TRBD1. Germline lookup yields CDR1 SEHNR and CDR2 FQNEAQ (reference sequence). Losses at the gene ends were 5 bases for V and 3 bases for J; bases not matched to a gene: 3. The CDR3 extends over 14 amino acids. The CDR3 here is CASSRDRHTGELFF. CDR3 nucleotides: TGTGCCAGCAGCCGGGACAGACACACCGGGGAGCTGTTTTTT.

V usage is TRBV30 and J usage is TRBJ1-5, with 8 bases lining up with TRBD1. CDR3 length: 15 amino acids. Germline V gene data show CDR1 as GTSNPN and CDR2 as SVGIG (reference sequence). The V and J ends lost 2 bases and 2 bases, in that order; junction bases with no gene match: 5. As DNA, the CDR3 is TGTGCCTGGAGTTTTACAGGGGGGCGCAATCAGCCCCAGCATTTT. Translated: CAWSFTGGRNQPQHF.

This clone occurred once. The chain links TRBV19 to TRBJ1-2, with D possibly matching TRBD1 (5 bases). With 0 bases removed from V and 2 bases from J, the gap between germline ends came to 13 bases. The germline V gene has CDR1 LNHDA and CDR2 SQIVND (reference sequence). The CDR3 has 16 residues. CDR3 in amino acids: CASSIDQSGTNYGYTF. In DNA, the CDR3 is TGTGCCAGTAGTATAGATCAATCAGGGACCAACTATGGCTACACCTTC.

This sequence joins TRBV10-3 and TRBJ1-1; D is unclear. V was shortened by 3 bases and J by 12 bases, with 20 bases between the two germline ends. There are 14 residues in the CDR3. Germline V lookup: CDR1 ENHRY, CDR2 SYGVKD. The CDR3 here is CAISDPDIGQLPFF. CDR3 nucleotide sequence: TGTGCCATCAGTGACCCCGACATCGGGCAGTTGCCTTTCTTT.

This chain connects TRBV11-2 to TRBJ2-1; D is undetermined. This CDR3 contains 14 residues. V lost 4 bases and J 0 bases, leaving 7 bases between the germline ends. The germline CDR1 and CDR2 sequences are SGHAT and FQNNGV. CDR3 nucleotide sequence: TGTGCCAGCAGCTCGGGTTCCTCCTACAATGAGCAGTTCTTC. This translates into CASSSGSSYNEQFF.

Written as DNA, the CDR3 is TGTGCCAGCAGCCCCTTGGGGACACCTTATCAGCCCCAGCATTTT. Translated: CASSPLGTPYQPQHF. The chain joins TRBV6-5 to TRBJ1-5; D is perhaps TRBD1 (6 bases). CDR3 size: 15 residues. CDR1 is MNHEY and CDR2 is SVGAGI in the germline V gene. Between the trimmed V and J ends, which lost 6 bases and 5 bases, there was a span of 17 bases.

The chain recombines TRBV19 with TRBJ1-2, with TRBD1 as a possible D gene (5 bases). CDR3 length: 16 amino acids. V was pared by 4 bases and J by 7 bases, with 22 bases between. Germline V gene sequence: CDR1 LNHDA, CDR2 SQIVND (reference sequence). CDR3 loop: CASSNTVGGGGSGYTF. The CDR3 nucleotides are TGTGCCAGTAGTAACACTGTAGGAGGCGGGGGATCTGGCTACACCTTC.

The V and J genes are TRBV24-1 and TRBJ2-3; D may be TRBD2 (5 bases). Germline V lookup: CDR1 KGHDR, CDR2 SFDVKD. The ends were cut back, 0 bases at V and 2 bases at J, with 8 bases in the middle. This CDR3 is 15 amino acids long. The CDR3 reads CATSDLTDYTDTQYF. CDR3 DNA: TGTGCCACCAGTGATTTGACAGACTACACAGATACGCAGTATTTT.

The J gene is TRBJ2-7, the V gene TRBV7-2; D uncertain. The ends were cut back, 1 base at V and 9 bases at J, with 13 bases in the middle. CDR1 SGHTA and CDR2 FQGNSA come from the germline V gene. This CDR3 comprises 13 residues. CDR3 sequence: CASSLEASQVQYF. Here the CDR3 DNA reads TGTGCCAGCAGCTTAGAGGCCAGCCAAGTGCAGTACTTC.

V usage is TRBV29-1 and J usage is TRBJ1-5; 8 positions agree with TRBD1. CDR3 length: 15 amino acids. From germline, CDR1 is SQVTM and CDR2 ANQGSEA. J lost 4 bases, V lost 5 bases, and 10 bases had no gene match. CDR3 residues: CSVKTGQGTNQPQHF. DNA of the CDR3: TGCAGCGTTAAGACTGGACAGGGAACTAATCAGCCCCAGCATTTT.

This chain connects TRBV28 to TRBJ1-2; D is ambiguous. CDR1 is MDHEN and CDR2 is SYDVKM in the germline V gene. CDR3 size: 13 residues. V was pared by 8 bases and J by 0 bases, with 10 bases between. CDR3 protein: CASQGAPNYGYTF. In nucleotides, the CDR3 is TGTGCCAGCCAAGGTGCCCCTAACTATGGCTACACCTTC.

The chain is built from TRBV27 and TRBJ2-1, with 12 bases fitting TRBD2. There are 17 residues in the CDR3. The V and J ends lost 0 bases and 4 bases, in that order; junction bases with no gene match: 4. CDR1 and CDR2 from the germline V gene are MNHEY and SMNVEV (reference sequence). The CDR3 nucleotides read TGTGCCAGCAGTTTATCAAGTGGGACTAGCGGGTACAATGAGCAGTTCTTC. Amino acids: CASSLSSGTSGYNEQFF.

The J gene is TRBJ2-1, the V gene TRBV6-5, with D hard to call. This CDR3 is 13 amino acids long. V was pared by 0 bases and J by 6 bases, with 6 bases between. Germline CDR1 is MNHEY and CDR2 is SVGAGI. The CDR3 coding sequence is TGTGCCAGCAGTTACTCTTCTGGCAATGAGCAGTTCTTC. Protein sequence: CASSYSSGNEQFF.

The chain links TRBV10-1 to TRBJ2-7; no firm D call. Germline V gene sequence: CDR1 WNHNN, CDR2 SYGVQD (reference sequence). Trimming pared 4 bases from V and 2 bases from J, leaving 9 bases between. The CDR3 has 13 residues. As DNA, the CDR3 is TGCGCCAGCAGTGGTGGGTTTGCCTACGAGCAGTACTTC. Protein sequence: CASSGGFAYEQYF.

The CDR3, as DNA: TGTGCCAGCTCCGGACAGGGAACAGATACGCAGTATTTT. Its translation: CASSGQGTDTQYF. V is TRBV18 and J is TRBJ2-3; TRBD1 matches at 8 bases. Germline V CDR1 and CDR2: KGHSH, LQKENI. There are 13 residues in the CDR3. Trimming cost V 6 bases and J 3 bases; bases outside gene matches: 2.

The V call is TRBV6-5, the J call TRBJ1-2, with D uncertain. The V and J ends lost 6 bases and 13 bases respectively, with 15 bases between them. Germline CDR1 is MNHEY and CDR2 is SVGAGI. The CDR3 is 11 amino acids. DNA for the CDR3: TGTGCCAGCAGAGTCTCGGGAGCGGGCACCTTC. It translates to CASRVSGAGTF.

The rearrangement joins TRBV24-1 to TRBJ1-2, with 7 bases that match TRBD1. Per germline, CDR1 KGHDR and CDR2 SFDVKD. Trimming took 8 bases from V and 5 from J; bases not matched to a gene: 1. The CDR3 covers 11 residues. CDR3 residues: CATTGGYGYTF. CDR3 bases: TGTGCCACCACAGGGGGGTATGGCTACACCTTC.

This clone is labeled medium-sized. The junction does not match germline at one end; this may be a read error. V gene TRBV6-2 or TRBV6-3 combines with J gene TRBJ2-3; D gene uncertain. In germline, CDR1 is MNHEY, CDR2 SVGEGT. The CDR3 totals 14 residues. This chain's CDR3 is CASSDSELTDTQYF. The CDR3, as DNA: TGTGCCAGCAGTGACTCGGAGCTCACAGATACGCAGTATTTT.

This chain uses TRBV4-1 with TRBJ1-5, with D unresolved. V lost 1 base to trimming and J lost 12 bases, with 16 bases between them. CDR1 and CDR2 (germline): MGHRA, YSYEKL. CDR3 length: 14 amino acids. CDR3 region: CASSQGAENGVQHF. Here the CDR3 DNA reads TGCGCCAGCAGCCAAGGGGCCGAAAATGGGGTCCAGCATTTT.

The V gene is TRBV6-5, the J gene TRBJ2-1; D unclear. Trimming cost V 7 bases and J 5 bases, with 18 bases left between them. Looked up from germline, CDR1 is MNHEY and CDR2 is SVGAGI. The CDR3 contains 15 residues. CDR3 sequence reads: CASTRNYGLNNEQFF. The CDR3 DNA reads as TGTGCCAGCACCAGGAACTATGGGCTAAACAATGAGCAGTTCTTC.

The chain couples TRBV2 to TRBJ1-5; the D gene is possibly TRBD1 (5 bases). The CDR3 has 14 amino acids. Looked up from germline, CDR1 is SNHLY and CDR2 is FYNNEI. V lost 4 bases and J 4 bases, leaving 11 bases between the germline ends. The CDR3 protein is CASSGPGENQPQHF. CDR3 nucleotides: TGTGCCAGCAGTGGCCCGGGGGAGAATCAGCCCCAGCATTTT.

V usage is TRBV7-2 and J usage is TRBJ1-3; maybe TRBD1 (6 bases). With 4 bases removed from V and 8 bases from J, the gap between germline ends came to 18 bases. The CDR3 is made up of 15 amino acids. Germline-derived CDR1 and CDR2 are SGHTA and FQGNSA. This CDR3 is CASSSKQGLRDTIYF. CDR3 DNA: TGTGCCAGCAGCTCAAAACAGGGTCTGCGCGACACCATATATTTT.

This clone was seen once. The gene calls are TRBV5-6 and TRBJ1-2; D gene unclear. Germline V gene data show CDR1 as SGHDT and CDR2 as YYEEEE. The ends were cut back, 1 base at V and 0 bases at J, with 4 bases in the middle. CDR3 length: 13 residues. The chain's CDR3 is CASSLTANYGYTF. CDR3 DNA: TGTGCCAGCAGCTTGACAGCTAACTATGGCTACACCTTC.

On this clone itself: The same CDR3 also results from other DNA sequences found in this sample. The chain employs TRBV7-2 and TRBJ1-1; D ambiguous. Germline assignment: CDR1 SGHTA and CDR2 FQGNSA. Trimming took 6 bases from V and 0 from J, leaving 8 bases between them. The CDR3 has 13 amino acids. CDR3 sequence reads: CASSLTVNTEAFF. The CDR3 DNA is TGTGCCAGCAGTCTTACAGTGAACACTGAAGCTTTCTTT.

The V call is TRBV16, the J call TRBJ1-5; 8 nucleotides agree with TRBD1. The length of the CDR3 is 16 residues. V was clipped by 1 base and J by 1 base; unmatched bases: 3. From germline, CDR1 is KGHSY and CDR2 FQNENV. CDR3 protein: CASSQYRDRSNQPQHF. Here the CDR3 DNA reads TGTGCCAGCAGCCAATATAGGGACAGGAGCAATCAGCCCCAGCATTTT.